A selection of T cell receptor beta chains follows, all from one sample in a study of blood T cell repertoires in COVID-19. Clones were read by immunoSEQ multiplex PCR, and TCRdb kept only the in-frame ones, dropping some. The data show roughly 110,000 clones, more than 70% seen once. The sequencing sample was made of peripheral blood. The receptors originated from a human donor in a cohort sampled during active COVID-19. The CDR3 runs from the conserved cysteine through the conserved F or W.

v_gene	j_gene	CDR3aa
TRBV28	TRBJ2-1	CASRPGGGGSYNEQFF
TRBV15	TRBJ1-1	CATSSSDRVNGEAFF
TRBV27	TRBJ2-2	CASRISSGGNTGELFF
TRBV5-6	TRBJ1-1	CASSLITVGEAFF
TRBV5-1	TRBJ2-1	CASSSYGTSGSSYNEQFF
TRBV28	TRBJ1-1	CASSEHTEAFF
TRBV6-2/TRBV6-3	TRBJ2-1	CASSRGLAGPEQFF
TRBV7-2	TRBJ2-6	CASSSTTLSGANVLTF
TRBV7-3	TRBJ2-2	CASSPGDLGTGELFF
TRBV6-6	TRBJ2-5	CASILDSNQETQYF
TRBV18	TRBJ2-2	CASSSREAVGPGELFF
TRBV2	TRBJ2-7	CASSERLAGFREQYF
TRBV6-5	TRBJ1-1	CASSYNRANTEAFF
TRBV5-1	TRBJ2-3	CASKKTGGTDTQYF
TRBV19	TRBJ2-5	CASSIQGTEGRETQYF
TRBV4-2	TRBJ1-3	CASSQDARDSGAGNTIYF
TRBV4-1	TRBJ2-1	CASSFRGTANEQFF
TRBV30	TRBJ2-1	CAWSGGLAPTNEQFF
TRBV7-3	TRBJ2-1	CASSLGTSGTREQFF
TRBV28	TRBJ2-1	CASRDIYTSSYNEQFF
TRBV28	TRBJ1-2	CASSPGIFFNYGYTF
TRBV4-3	TRBJ1-6	CASSQGQYNSPLHF
TRBV10-3	TRBJ1-5	CAISRTGGGNQPQHF
TRBV28	TRBJ2-5	CASSPQRERKTQYF
TRBV27	TRBJ2-1	CASSPPPGTANLDFYNEQFF
TRBV5-1	TRBJ1-1	CASSLTATDPEAFF
TRBV7-9	TRBJ2-7	CASSLEFSSYEQYF
TRBV10-1	TRBJ1-1	CASSESSTGLLVYMNTEAFF
TRBV9	TRBJ2-7	CASSPLGLADVEQYF
TRBV5-1	TRBJ2-6	CASSLVPPGGANVLTF